The subject of this entry is one T cell receptor beta chain. The data belong to a study of regulatory T cells in long-lasting Graves disease. On the study more broadly: Antithyroid drugs had been taken by newly diagnosed Graves' patients for under 3 months.

Investigators prepared the TCR beta libraries by applying iRepertoire HTBI primers and Arm-PCR of CDR3 regions. TCRdb redid the calling of the multiplex PCR reads with MiXCR, one entry per CDR3 protein. The profile shows 620,000 or so distinct CDR3 sequences, approximately 15% of them singletons. Time point of the sample: newly diagnosed GD, antithyroid drugs for less than 3 months. TCR sequences were obtained from RNA taken from PBMCs. The same sample was also used in a study of T cells in Graves' hyperthyroidism and ophthalmopathy. That report notes: TCR CDR3 regions were first amplified by RT-PCR with HTBI primers.

This TCR was recovered from a woman aged 25 to 39 with Graves disease. The sample consisted of peripheral blood mononuclear cells (PBMCs), taken at new diagnosis, from a patient treated with antithyroid drugs.

This chain's CDR3 is CAWRDRINTEAFF. The CDR3 coding sequence is TGTGCCTGGAGGGACAGGATCAACACTGAAGCTTTCTTT. The chain has TRBV30 and TRBJ1-1, with TRBD1 matching over 7 bases. There are 13 residues in the CDR3. The ends lost 3 bases at V and 2 bases at J; junction bases unmatched: 3. Germline CDR1 is GTSNPN and CDR2 is SVGIG (reference sequence).